This entry lists 21 T cell receptor beta chains sequenced from one sample in a study of siplizumab effects on memory and regulatory T cells. Data came from immunoSEQ multiplex PCR; TCRdb stores just in-frame clones and leaves some out. The sample contains around 100,000 clones, less than 95% of which appear only once. The specimen was non-Treg CD4+ T cells sorted from blood. These receptors were collected from a human donor in good health.

The chain combines TRBV28 with TRBJ1-2, with D perhaps TRBD1 (6 bases). CDR1 is MDHEN and CDR2 is SYDVKM in the germline V gene. The V and J ends lost 2 bases and 6 bases respectively, with 16 bases between them. The CDR3 covers 15 residues. CDR3 protein: CASSLAGQHTDGYTF. DNA for the CDR3: TGTGCCAGCAGTTTAGCCGGACAGCACACAGATGGCTACACCTTC.

The rearrangement uses TRBV6-1 and TRBJ2-5; 8 bases match TRBD2. Per the germline V gene, CDR1 is MNHNS and CDR2 is SASEGT. CDR3 size: 16 residues. V lost 4 bases to trimming and J lost 1 base; unmatched junction nucleotides: 8. CDR3 region: CASSVLGLGSQETQYF. Here the CDR3 DNA reads TGTGCCAGCAGTGTCTTGGGACTAGGGTCCCAAGAGACCCAGTACTTC.

The chain employs TRBV4-1 and TRBJ1-3; no clear D gene. The germline V and J ends were trimmed by 1 base and 2 bases, with 12 bases remaining between them. Germline-derived CDR1 and CDR2 are MGHRA and YSYEKL. This CDR3 is built from 16 residues. The CDR3 spells CASSQGVREAGNTIYF. Here the CDR3 DNA reads TGCGCCAGCAGCCAAGGGGTAAGGGAGGCTGGAAACACCATATATTTT.

This chain uses TRBV9 with TRBJ1-2; D perhaps matches TRBD1 (6 bases). The length of the CDR3 is 18 residues. From germline, CDR1 is SGDLS and CDR2 YYNGEE. V was cut by 4 bases and J by 0 bases, with 22 bases left in between. This CDR3 is CASSPRAEDRLTNYGYTF. The CDR3, as DNA: TGTGCCAGCAGCCCCCGGGCAGAGGACAGACTCACTAACTATGGCTACACCTTC.

The rearrangement joins TRBV19 to TRBJ2-2; TRBD1 matches 7 bases. V shed 4 bases and J 4 bases; nucleotides not matched to a gene: 12. The CDR3 runs to 17 residues. Germline values: CDR1 LNHDA, CDR2 SQIVND (reference sequence). CDR3: CASSTTTWDRLTGELFF. For the CDR3, the DNA is TGTGCCAGTAGTACTACGACATGGGACAGACTCACCGGGGAGCTGTTTTTT.

The rearrangement joins TRBV10-1 to TRBJ2-1, with TRBD1 identical over 10 bases. V was clipped by 5 bases and J by 4 bases; unmatched bases: 8. Germline V gene data show CDR1 as WNHNN and CDR2 as SYGVQD (reference sequence). The length of the CDR3 is 16 residues. Here the CDR3 reads CASSFDPGQGYNEQFF. CDR3 bases: TGCGCCAGCAGTTTCGACCCGGGACAGGGGTACAATGAGCAGTTCTTC.

The chain uses TRBV5-1 and TRBJ2-7, with D unclear. The germline CDR1 and CDR2 sequences are SGHRS and YFSETQ. The CDR3 is made up of 13 amino acids. V was clipped by 4 bases and J by 0 bases, with 8 bases between them. CDR3 DNA: TGCGCCAGCAGCCCCGACAACTCCTACGAGCAGTACTTC. Encoded protein: CASSPDNSYEQYF.

The chain recombines TRBV27 with TRBJ2-2; TRBD1 agrees at 10 bases. Per germline, CDR1 MNHEY and CDR2 SMNVEV (reference sequence). V gave up 6 bases and J gave up 4 bases; unmatched junction bases: 8. CDR3 size: 16 residues. DNA of the CDR3: TGTGCCAGCAGGGAAAAGGGGACAGGGGTCACCGGGGAGCTGTTTTTT. This codes for CASREKGTGVTGELFF.

This chain connects TRBV14 to TRBJ2-5, with D hard to call. Trimming shortened V by 2 bases and J by 5 bases, and 3 bases separated the two germline ends. The length of the CDR3 is 11 residues. CDR1 and CDR2 from the germline V gene are SGHDN and FVKESK. CDR3 amino acids: CASSQKETQYF. The CDR3 coding sequence is TGTGCCAGCAGCCAAAAGGAGACCCAGTACTTC. Using reference TRBV14 and TRBJ2-5 for the parts outside the CDR3, the full variable domain is EAGVTQFPSHSVIEKGQTVTLRCDPISGHDNLYWYRRVMGKEIKFLLHFVKESKQDESGMPNNRFLAERTGGTYSTLKVQPAELEDSGVYFCASSQKETQYFGPGTRLLVL.

The chain combines TRBV30 with TRBJ1-2; no reliable D call. V was shortened by 4 bases and J by 5 bases, with 11 bases between the two germline ends. This CDR3 is 12 amino acids long. CDR1 is GTSNPN and CDR2 is SVGIG in the germline V gene (reference sequence). The CDR3 DNA sequence: TGTGCCTGGATCACAGCAGCTTATGGCTACACCTTC. Translated, it gives CAWITAAYGYTF.

The chain couples TRBV2 to TRBJ1-1; D uncertain. Trimming shortened V by 7 bases and J by 10 bases, and 19 bases separated the two germline ends. Per germline, CDR1 SNHLY and CDR2 FYNNEI. The CDR3 has 13 amino acids. CDR3 sequence reads: CASIVERPPTAFF. The CDR3 DNA reads TGTGCCAGCATTGTCGAGAGACCACCGACAGCTTTCTTT.

The V and J genes are TRBV7-9 and TRBJ2-1; TRBD2 agrees at 13 bases. With V trimmed by 0 bases and J by 3 bases, 2 bases remained unmatched. From germline, CDR1 is SEHNR and CDR2 FQNEAQ (reference sequence). The CDR3 runs 17 residues. CDR3 sequence: CASSLARLAGGYNEQFF. The CDR3 DNA is TGTGCCAGCAGCTTAGCCAGACTAGCGGGGGGCTACAATGAGCAGTTCTTC. Full variable domain (rest looked up from reference TRBV7-9 and TRBJ2-1): DTGVSQNPRHKITKRGQNVTFRCDPISEHNRLYWYRQTLGQGPEFLTYFQNEAQLEKSRLLSDRFSAERPKGSFSTLEIQRTEQGDSAMYLCASSLARLAGGYNEQFFGPGTRLTVL.

The V gene is TRBV29-1, the J gene TRBJ2-7; 10 bases fit TRBD1. This CDR3 is 13 amino acids long. The V gene end was trimmed by 6 bases and the J gene end by 4 bases; junction bases not matched to a gene: 6. Germline V CDR1 and CDR2: SQVTM, ANQGSEA. The CDR3 sequence: CSVGTGEMYEQYF. As DNA, the CDR3 is TGCAGCGTCGGGACAGGGGAAATGTACGAGCAGTACTTC.

The CDR3 loop is CASSLWRSGAGTGELFF. The CDR3 DNA reads TGTGCCAGCAGCTTATGGCGGTCAGGGGCAGGGACCGGGGAGCTGTTTTTT. This chain connects TRBV7-3 to TRBJ2-2; weak D call: TRBD1 (6 bases). The CDR3 sequence is 17 residues long. The germline V gene has CDR1 SGHTA and CDR2 FQGTGA. Trimming pared 2 bases from V and 5 bases from J, leaving 18 bases between.

The chain carries TRBV7-9 and TRBJ2-3; no reliable D call. Germline values: CDR1 SEHNR, CDR2 FQNEAQ (reference sequence). The V gene lost 5 bases and the J gene lost 4 bases, with 22 bases spanning the gap. This CDR3 has 17 residues. DNA of the CDR3: TGTGCCAGCAGCCCCCCCTACCGTTTGGCGAGTGCAGATACGCAGTATTTT. It codes for CASSPPYRLASADTQYF.

This chain links TRBV5-8 with TRBJ1-2, with D hard to call. With 1 base removed from V and 12 bases from J, the gap between germline ends came to 19 bases. Germline V lookup: CDR1 SGHTS, CDR2 YDEGEE. The CDR3 contains 14 residues. CDR3 sequence: CASSLRSAGLINTF. In nucleotides, the CDR3 is TGTGCCAGCAGCTTGCGATCGGCCGGATTAATTAACACCTTC. The complete variable domain, with remaining parts taken from reference TRBV5-8 and TRBJ1-2, reads EAGVTQSPTHLIKTRGQQATLRCSPISGHTSVYWYQQALGLGLQFLLWYDEGEERNRGNFPPRFSGRQFPNYSSELNVNALELEDSALYLCASSLRSAGLINTFGSGTRLTVV.

The chain couples TRBV30 to TRBJ2-7; D remains ambiguous. The germline V gene has CDR1 GTSNPN and CDR2 SVGIG (reference sequence). The CDR3 covers 17 residues. The V gene lost 3 bases and the J gene lost 2 bases, with 23 bases spanning the gap. The CDR3 coding sequence is TGTGCCTGGAGACCTACAATTGTGAGGATTTCCCCCTACGAGCAGTACTTC. This sequence encodes CAWRPTIVRISPYEQYF.

This clone occurred a few times. The rearrangement uses TRBV29-1 and TRBJ1-1, with a tentative D call TRBD1 (6 bases). The germline V gene has CDR1 SQVTM and CDR2 ANQGSEA. V was shortened by 7 bases and J by 0 bases, with 12 bases between the two germline ends. This CDR3 contains 13 residues. The CDR3 region is CSARTDMNTEAFF. CDR3 DNA sequence: TGCAGCGCCCGGACAGATATGAACACTGAAGCTTTCTTT.

This chain connects TRBV27 to TRBJ2-5, with a weak D call TRBD1 (5 bases). Germline V gives CDR1 MNHEY, CDR2 SMNVEV (reference sequence). The V end lost 6 bases, the J end lost 4 bases, and 27 bases lay between the germline ends. This CDR3 has 18 residues. The CDR3 here is CASSRKSPGMFSGETQYF. Here the CDR3 DNA reads TGTGCCAGCAGCCGAAAATCCCCAGGGATGTTCTCTGGAGAGACCCAGTACTTC.

In its sample, this clone was seen once. The chain employs TRBV30 and TRBJ2-3; D is ambiguous. CDR3 length: 14 residues. In germline, CDR1 is GTSNPN, CDR2 SVGIG (reference sequence). V gave up 2 bases and J gave up 4 bases, with 13 bases separating them. CDR3 region: CAWSMDPWADTQYF. As DNA, the CDR3 is TGTGCCTGGAGTATGGATCCCTGGGCAGATACGCAGTATTTT.

J is TRBJ1-2 and V is TRBV19; 8 positions match TRBD1. The CDR3 contains 15 residues. CDR1 LNHDA and CDR2 SQIVND come from the germline V gene (reference sequence). The junction had 8 bases not matched to a gene; V was cut back by 4 bases and J by 4 bases. CDR3 DNA sequence: TGTGCCAGTAGTAAGGACAGGGATCTGGGCTATGGCTACACCTTC. Translation: CASSKDRDLGYGYTF.